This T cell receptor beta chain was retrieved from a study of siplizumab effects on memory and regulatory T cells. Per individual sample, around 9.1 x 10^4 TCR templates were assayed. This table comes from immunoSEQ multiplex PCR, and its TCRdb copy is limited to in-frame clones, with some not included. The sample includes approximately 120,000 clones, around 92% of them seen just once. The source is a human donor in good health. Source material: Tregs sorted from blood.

The CDR3 loop is CASTTGGLGFHEQFF. The CDR3 DNA reads TGTGCCAGCACCACGGGTGGGCTAGGATTCCATGAGCAGTTCTTC. The V gene is TRBV28, the J gene TRBJ2-1; D is unresolved. CDR3 length: 15 amino acids. The germline CDR1 and CDR2 sequences are MDHEN and SYDVKM. V lost 7 bases and J 8 bases, leaving 21 bases between the germline ends. The full variable domain, rest sourced from reference TRBV28 and TRBJ2-1, is DVKVTQSSRYLVKRTGEKVFLECVQDMDHENMFWYRQDPGLGLRLIYFSYDVKMKEKGDIPEGYSVSREKKERFSLILESASTNQTSMYLCASTTGGLGFHEQFFGPGTRLTVL.